These T cell receptor beta chains were read from a single sample in a study of shared clonotypes between healthy human individuals. Clones were read by immunoSEQ multiplex PCR, and TCRdb kept only the in-frame ones, dropping some. This sample has about 960,000 clones, with approximately 76% found just once. Sequencing was carried out using memory CD4+ T cells sorted from blood. The receptors here all came from a young man in good health. The CDR3 runs from the conserved cysteine through the conserved F or W. A D gene is named only where the DNA matches it firmly. Rows may omit the clone size; those that give it use once, few, many or a size class.

D: TRBD1; size: .; V: TRBV18; J: TRBJ2-2; CDR3: CASSPGQVYGTGELFF; DNA: TGTGCCAGCTCACCGGGACAGGTTTACGGCACCGGGGAGCTGTTTTTT
D: .; size: few; V: TRBV6-6; J: TRBJ2-3; CDR3: CASSPPRQLTDTQYF; DNA: TGTGCCAGCAGCCCCCCCAGACAGCTCACAGATACGCAGTATTTT
D: .; size: .; V: TRBV7-2; J: TRBJ2-6; CDR3: CASSWTRTSGANVLTF; DNA: TGTGCCAGCAGCTGGACACGGACCTCTGGGGCCAACGTCCTGACTTTC
D: .; size: .; V: TRBV6-5; J: TRBJ1-2; CDR3: CASSYSAAYYGYTF; DNA: TGTGCCAGCAGTTACTCGGCGGCTTACTATGGCTACACCTTC
D: TRBD2; size: .; V: TRBV5-5; J: TRBJ2-1; CDR3: CASRRDYNNEQFF; DNA: TGTGCCAGCAGACGGGACTACAACAATGAGCAGTTCTTC
D: .; size: .; V: TRBV18; J: TRBJ2-3; CDR3: CASYEDLSDTQYF; DNA: TGTGCCAGCTACGAGGATTTGTCAGATACGCAGTATTTT
D: TRBD1; size: .; V: TRBV6-1; J: TRBJ1-5; CDR3: CASRTGGQPQHF; DNA: TGTGCCAGCAGAACAGGGGGCCAGCCCCAGCATTTT
D: .; size: once; V: TRBV7-2; J: TRBJ1-1; CDR3: CASSVTGLNTEAFF; DNA: TGTGCCAGCAGCGTAACGGGACTCAACACTGAAGCTTTCTTT
D: TRBD2; size: few; V: TRBV11-2; J: TRBJ2-7; CDR3: CASSLSRAGGGSYEQYF; DNA: TGTGCCAGCAGCTTATCGCGGGCGGGAGGGGGGTCCTACGAGCAGTACTTC
D: TRBD1; size: .; V: TRBV15; J: TRBJ1-3; CDR3: CATSPRGTASGNTIYF; DNA: TGTGCCACCAGCCCTAGGGGGACAGCCTCTGGAAACACCATATATTTT
D: .; size: .; V: TRBV2; J: TRBJ2-3; CDR3: CASSPQAGKSTDTQYF; DNA: TGTGCCAGCAGTCCACAAGCCGGGAAAAGTACAGATACGCAGTATTTT
D: TRBD1; size: .; V: TRBV7-3; J: TRBJ2-6; CDR3: CASSLDRVGANVLTF; DNA: TGTGCCAGCAGCCTCGACAGGGTTGGGGCCAACGTCCTGACTTTC
D: .; size: once; V: TRBV11-2; J: TRBJ2-5; CDR3: CASSHPFRRKETQYF; DNA: TGTGCCAGCAGCCACCCCTTTAGGAGGAAAGAGACCCAGTACTTC
D: .; size: .; V: TRBV29-1; J: TRBJ2-7; CDR3: CSVEDTYYEQYF; DNA: TGCAGCGTTGAAGATACTTATTACGAGCAGTACTTC
D: .; size: .; V: TRBV18; J: TRBJ2-3; CDR3: CASSATDTQYF; DNA: TGTGCCAGCTCAGCCACAGATACGCAGTATTTT
D: .; size: few; V: TRBV30; J: TRBJ1-5; CDR3: CAWSGGGGNQPQHF; DNA: TGTGCCTGGAGTGGGGGAGGGGGCAATCAGCCCCAGCATTTT
D: TRBD1; size: .; V: TRBV14; J: TRBJ1-5; CDR3: CASSQDDRARANQPQHF; DNA: TGTGCCAGCAGCCAAGATGACAGGGCGAGGGCCAATCAGCCCCAGCATTTT
D: .; size: once; V: TRBV20-1; J: TRBJ1-5; CDR3: CSAEGGVPQHF; DNA: TGCAGTGCGGAAGGGGGGGTGCCCCAGCATTTT